The 5 T cell receptor beta chains below come from one sample, sequenced in a study of shared clonotypes between healthy human individuals. Libraries were prepared by immunoSEQ multiplex PCR; TCRdb keeps only in-frame clonotypes and omits some of them. This sample carries nearly 1,000,000 clones, 70% to 85% of them seen once, and the ten largest clones take approximately 1.5%. Input material: memory CD4+ T cells sorted from blood. Stated subset: CD45RA-negative fraction. The receptors here all came from a man aged 18-30 years in good health.

The J gene is TRBJ2-3, the V gene TRBV5-1, with D perhaps assigned TRBD1 or TRBD2 (6 bases each). The CDR3 has 16 residues. CDR1 is SGHRS, CDR2 YFSETQ, per germline. The V end lost 1 base, the J end lost 2 bases, and 14 bases lay between the germline ends. CDR3 loop: CASSLIGTGATDTQYF. Written as DNA, the CDR3 is TGCGCCAGCAGCTTGATAGGGACGGGGGCCACAGATACGCAGTATTTT. Together with reference TRBV5-1 and TRBJ2-3, the CDR3 gives the full variable domain: KAGVTQTPRYLIKTRGQQVTLSCSPISGHRSVSWYQQTPGQGLQFLFEYFSETQRNKGNFPGRFSGRQFSNSRSEMNVSTLELGDSALYLCASSLIGTGATDTQYFGPGTRLTVL.

This chain joins TRBV10-2 and TRBJ1-2; D is perhaps TRBD1 (5 bases). CDR3 length: 14 residues. CDR1 and CDR2 (germline): WSHSY, SAAADI. V was pared by 4 bases and J by 0 bases, with 9 bases between. CDR3 sequence: CASSVGAPNYGYTF. CDR3 coding DNA: TGCGCCAGCAGTGTCGGGGCCCCTAACTATGGCTACACCTTC.

This clone has a single count. The genes are TRBV5-1 and TRBJ2-7; D is undetermined. Germline CDR1 and CDR2: SGHRS and YFSETQ. Trimming shortened V by 0 bases and J by 2 bases, and 9 bases separated the two germline ends. The length of the CDR3 is 14 residues. The CDR3: CASSLDIGAYEQYF. As DNA, the CDR3 is TGCGCCAGCAGCTTGGACATCGGAGCCTACGAGCAGTACTTC.

The chain joins TRBV6-6 to TRBJ2-3; D is uncertain. CDR3 length: 14 amino acids. The germline V gene has CDR1 MNHNY and CDR2 SVGAGI (reference sequence). Between the trimmed V and J ends, which lost 0 bases and 5 bases, there was a span of 9 bases. The CDR3 sequence is CASSYSGTRDTQYF. CDR3 DNA: TGTGCCAGCAGTTACTCTGGCACGAGAGATACGCAGTATTTT.

The chain has TRBV29-1 and TRBJ1-1; D remains ambiguous. The CDR3 runs 15 residues. The germline gives CDR1 SQVTM, CDR2 ANQGSEA. Trimming removed 0 bases from V and 1 base from J, with 12 bases in between. CDR3 residues: CSVEDHGLGNTEAFF. CDR3 in DNA: TGCAGCGTTGAAGATCATGGGCTGGGGAACACTGAAGCTTTCTTT.